This record covers a single TCR beta chain. The antigen is not known. Primers used in a second PCR of roughly 6 to 12 cycles were a sample-barcoded 5' primer and a J-beta primer mix. TCRdb passed the 5' RACE reads through MiXCR, listing each CDR3 protein once. Here the sample spans over 600,000 distinct CDR3 sequences, about half being singletons. V dropped 4 bases and J dropped 7; count of bases not matched to a gene: 7. This CDR3 is 16 amino acids long. In germline, CDR1 is WSHSY, CDR2 SAAADI. This entry is derived from a study of blood T cells in healthy people across ages. The study, taken as a whole, reports: When set beside aged donors, long-lived donors presented more naive CD4+ cells and higher diversity. As naive T cell percentage varied, TCR beta diversity correlated strongly with it. TCR beta diversity per million T cells fell roughly linearly with age. It was not known whether donors were CMV positive (a possible confounder of expanded clonotype changes).

V gene TRBV10-2 combines with J gene TRBJ2-1; 13 bases are a match to TRBD2. Sequencing used blood. This receptor was obtained from an elderly man in good health. In DNA, the CDR3 is TGCGCCAGCAGTGGGGGCGGGACTAGCGGGATTAATGAGCAGTTCTTC. Translating gives CASSGGGTSGINEQFF.